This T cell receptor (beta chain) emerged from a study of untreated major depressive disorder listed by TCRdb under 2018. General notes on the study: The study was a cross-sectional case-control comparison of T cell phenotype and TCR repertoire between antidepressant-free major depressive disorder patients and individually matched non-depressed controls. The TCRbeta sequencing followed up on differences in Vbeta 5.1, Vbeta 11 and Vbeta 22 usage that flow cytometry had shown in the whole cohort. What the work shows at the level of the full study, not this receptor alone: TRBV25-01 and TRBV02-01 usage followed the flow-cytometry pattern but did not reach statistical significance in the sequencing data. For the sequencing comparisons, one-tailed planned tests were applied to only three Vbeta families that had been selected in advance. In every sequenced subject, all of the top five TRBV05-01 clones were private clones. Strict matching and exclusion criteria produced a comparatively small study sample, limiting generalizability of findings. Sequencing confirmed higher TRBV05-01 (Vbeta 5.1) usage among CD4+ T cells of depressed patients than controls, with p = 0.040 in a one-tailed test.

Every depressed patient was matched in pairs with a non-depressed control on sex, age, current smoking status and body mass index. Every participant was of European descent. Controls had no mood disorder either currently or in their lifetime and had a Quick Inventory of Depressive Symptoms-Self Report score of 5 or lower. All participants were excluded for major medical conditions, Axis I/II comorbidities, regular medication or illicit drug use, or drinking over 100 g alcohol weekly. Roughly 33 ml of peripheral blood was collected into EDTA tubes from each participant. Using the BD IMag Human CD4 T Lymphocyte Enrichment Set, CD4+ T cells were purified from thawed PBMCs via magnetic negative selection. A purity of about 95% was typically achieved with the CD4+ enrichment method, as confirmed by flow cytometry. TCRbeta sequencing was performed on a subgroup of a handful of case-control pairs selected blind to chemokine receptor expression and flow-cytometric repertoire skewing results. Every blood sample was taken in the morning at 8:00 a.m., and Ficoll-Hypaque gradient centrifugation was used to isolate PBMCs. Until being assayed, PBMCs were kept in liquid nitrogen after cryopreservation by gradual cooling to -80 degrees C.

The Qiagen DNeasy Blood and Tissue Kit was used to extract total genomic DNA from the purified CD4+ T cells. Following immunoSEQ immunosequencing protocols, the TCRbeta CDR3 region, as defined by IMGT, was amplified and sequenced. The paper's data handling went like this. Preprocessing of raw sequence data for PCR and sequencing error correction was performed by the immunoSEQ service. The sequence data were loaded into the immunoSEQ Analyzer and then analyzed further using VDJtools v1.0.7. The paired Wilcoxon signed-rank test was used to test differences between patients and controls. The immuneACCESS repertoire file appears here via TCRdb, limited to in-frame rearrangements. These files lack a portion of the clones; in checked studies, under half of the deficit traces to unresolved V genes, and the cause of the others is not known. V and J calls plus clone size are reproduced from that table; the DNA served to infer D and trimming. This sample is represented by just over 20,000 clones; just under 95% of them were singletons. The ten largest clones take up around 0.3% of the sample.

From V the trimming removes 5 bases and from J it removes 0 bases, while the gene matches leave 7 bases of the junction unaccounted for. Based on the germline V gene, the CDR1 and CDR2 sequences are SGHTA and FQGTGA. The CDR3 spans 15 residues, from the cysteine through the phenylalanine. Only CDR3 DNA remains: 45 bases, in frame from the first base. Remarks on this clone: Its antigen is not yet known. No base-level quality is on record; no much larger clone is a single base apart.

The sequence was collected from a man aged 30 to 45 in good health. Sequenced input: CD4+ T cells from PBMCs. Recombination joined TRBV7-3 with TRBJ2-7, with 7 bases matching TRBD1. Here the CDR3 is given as CASSPRPGGSYEQYF. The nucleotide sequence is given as TGTGCCAGCAGCCCACGGCCAGGGGGCTCCTACGAGCAGTACTTC.